These T cell receptor beta chains were read from a single sample in a study of cytomegalovirus exposure and HLA in healthy donors. Assay used: immunoSEQ multiplex PCR; TCRdb lists only in-frame clones, some missing. Here the sample spans some 140,000 clones, 70% to 85% being singletons. The sequencing sample was made of PBMCs. These receptors were taken from a woman aged 45 to 65 in good health and CMV-seropositive. Each CDR3 is given with its conserved first and last residue. D genes are given only for firm matches. A row's size may be missing; if present it is once, few, many or a size class.

abundance,v_gene,j_gene,d_gene,CDR3aa,CDR3nt
NA,TRBV12-2,TRBJ2-3,NA,CASRLAQSSTDTQYF,TGTGCAAGTCGCTTAGCGCAGTCTAGCACAGATACGCAGTATTTT
NA,TRBV28,TRBJ1-6,NA,CASSLGTENSPLHF,TGTGCCAGCAGTTTAGGAACGGAGAATTCACCCCTCCACTTT
NA,TRBV6-5,TRBJ1-2,NA,CASSPGRFNYGYTF,TGTGCCAGCAGTCCTGGCAGGTTCAATTATGGCTACACCTTC
NA,TRBV11-2,TRBJ2-7,NA,CASSPLSRGGPYEQYF,TGTGCCAGCAGCCCCCTGTCACGGGGTGGACCCTACGAGCAGTACTTC
few,TRBV7-9,TRBJ1-4,TRBD1,CASSPGGTGSEKLFF,TGTGCCAGCAGCCCAGGGGGGACAGGGTCTGAAAAACTGTTTTTT
NA,TRBV6-5,TRBJ1-5,NA,CASSFPGEPQHF,TGTGCCAGCAGTTTCCCGGGGGAGCCCCAGCATTTT
few,TRBV11-2,TRBJ2-5,NA,CASSLDQPSETQYF,TGTGCCAGCAGCTTAGATCAGCCTAGCGAGACCCAGTACTTC
NA,TRBV5-1,TRBJ1-1,NA,CASSLESYQDSTFF,TGCGCCAGCAGCTTGGAATCCTACCAGGACAGTACTTTCTTT
NA,TRBV28,TRBJ1-2,TRBD1,CASRTTGTGRHYGYTF,TGTGCCAGCAGGACAACTGGGACAGGGCGCCACTATGGCTACACCTTC
NA,TRBV6-6,TRBJ2-3,NA,CASTSTRDKSDTQYF,TGTGCCAGCACTTCGACTAGGGATAAATCAGATACGCAGTATTTT
NA,TRBV28,TRBJ1-4,TRBD1,CASSGTGGGEKLFF,TGTGCCAGCAGTGGGACAGGGGGCGGCGAAAAACTGTTTTTT
few,TRBV19,TRBJ1-2,NA,CASSIPGTRTYGYTF,TGTGCCAGTAGTATCCCAGGGACTCGTACCTATGGCTACACCTTC
NA,TRBV2,TRBJ1-5,TRBD1,CASRGTGSQPQHF,TGTGCCAGCAGAGGGACAGGGAGTCAGCCCCAGCATTTT
NA,TRBV5-4,TRBJ1-2,NA,CASSFPFGGGNYGYTF,TGTGCCAGCAGCTTTCCTTTCGGCGGGGGCAACTATGGCTACACCTTC
NA,TRBV5-6,TRBJ2-7,NA,CASSPPGSYEQYF,TGTGCCAGCAGCCCGCCCGGTTCCTACGAGCAGTACTTC
NA,TRBV5-1,TRBJ2-7,NA,CASSLVGYEQYF,TGCGCCAGCAGCTTGGTCGGTTACGAGCAGTACTTC
NA,TRBV5-1,TRBJ2-7,TRBD1,CASSLDRGYYEQYF,TGCGCCAGCAGCTTGGACAGGGGCTACTACGAGCAGTACTTC
NA,TRBV11-3,TRBJ2-5,NA,CASSSIRGSETQYF,TGTGCCAGCAGCTCAATTAGGGGATCGGAGACCCAGTACTTC
NA,TRBV4-1,TRBJ2-2,TRBD1,CVSSRGQGGAPGELFF,TGCGTCAGCAGCCGCGGACAGGGCGGCGCGCCCGGGGAGCTGTTTTTT
NA,TRBV10-3,TRBJ2-2,TRBD1,CAITTGTASTGELFF,TGTGCCATAACTACCGGGACAGCAAGCACCGGGGAGCTGTTTTTT
few,TRBV28,TRBJ1-3,NA,CASIGGGHSGNTIYF,TGTGCCAGCATTGGGGGGGGGCACTCTGGAAACACCATATATTTT
NA,TRBV21-1,TRBJ2-5,NA,CASSKWTSGEKETQYF,TGTGCCAGCAGCAAATGGACTAGCGGGGAGAAAGAGACCCAGTACTTC
NA,TRBV29-1,TRBJ2-7,TRBD2,CSVALSGRDNYEQYF,TGCAGCGTCGCACTTAGCGGGAGAGACAACTACGAGCAGTACTTC
NA,TRBV9,TRBJ1-1,TRBD1,CASSVAPYRGMNTEAFF,TGTGCCAGCAGCGTAGCCCCTTACAGGGGAATGAACACTGAAGCTTTCTTT
NA,TRBV9,TRBJ1-3,NA,CASSPRLFLSGNTIYF,TGTGCCAGCAGCCCCCGACTGTTCCTCTCTGGAAACACCATATATTTT
NA,TRBV28,TRBJ1-6,TRBD1,CASRLGTGRTYNSPLHF,TGTGCCAGCAGGCTAGGGACAGGGCGGACCTATAATTCACCCCTCCACTTT
NA,TRBV5-4,TRBJ2-7,TRBD1,CASSLTGQSLAYEQYF,TGTGCCAGCAGCTTGACGGGACAGTCGTTAGCCTACGAGCAGTACTTC
NA,TRBV12-2,TRBJ2-1,NA,CASRQRPGDYNEQFF,TGTGCAAGTCGCCAACGCCCGGGGGATTACAATGAGCAGTTCTTC
NA,TRBV4-1,TRBJ1-2,TRBD1,CASSQPQGAIYGYTF,TGCGCCAGCAGCCAACCCCAGGGGGCTATCTATGGCTACACCTTC
NA,TRBV11-2,TRBJ1-2,NA,CASSIGPSTAQEGYGYTF,TGTGCCAGCAGCATCGGTCCCTCTACCGCACAGGAAGGGTATGGCTACACCTTC
NA,TRBV9,TRBJ2-7,TRBD1,CASSGRTGDGEQYF,TGTGCCAGCAGCGGCCGGACAGGGGACGGCGAGCAGTACTTC
NA,TRBV29-1,TRBJ2-7,TRBD2,CSVGLAYDEQYF,TGCAGCGTCGGACTAGCGTACGACGAGCAGTACTTC
NA,TRBV6-4,TRBJ1-1,NA,CASSVEGGTEAFF,TGTGCCAGCAGTGTTGAGGGAGGCACTGAAGCTTTCTTT
NA,TRBV5-4,TRBJ2-1,TRBD1,CASSLYTGVSFQFF,TGTGCCAGCAGCCTATACACAGGGGTGTCCTTTCAGTTCTTC
NA,TRBV15,TRBJ2-5,TRBD2,CATSREGLAGGQETQYF,TGTGCCACCAGCAGGGAAGGACTAGCGGGGGGTCAAGAGACCCAGTACTTC
few,TRBV7-9,TRBJ2-5,TRBD2,CASSLFTGGPQETQYF,TGTGCCAGCAGCCTTTTCACGGGAGGCCCCCAAGAGACCCAGTACTTC
once,TRBV5-6,TRBJ2-3,TRBD1,CASRQGQRTDTQYF,TGTGCCAGCAGACAGGGACAGCGCACAGATACGCAGTATTTT
NA,TRBV7-3,TRBJ2-2,TRBD2,CASSLLAGGPGELFF,TGTGCCAGCAGCTTGTTAGCGGGGGGGCCCGGGGAGCTGTTTTTT
few,TRBV27,TRBJ1-6,TRBD1,CASSAGQVSSYNSPLHF,TGTGCCAGCAGTGCCGGACAGGTCAGCTCCTATAATTCACCCCTCCACTTT
NA,TRBV5-4,TRBJ2-2,NA,CASSKEGGIGTGELFF,TGTGCCAGCAGCAAAGAAGGGGGAATCGGCACCGGGGAGCTGTTTTTT
once,TRBV5-1,TRBJ2-5,TRBD2,CASSSGLAGGLKETQYF,TGCGCCAGCAGCTCGGGACTAGCGGGGGGGCTTAAAGAGACCCAGTACTTC
once,TRBV27,TRBJ1-2,NA,CASSLLGGSYGYTF,TGTGCCAGCAGTTTATTGGGGGGGTCCTATGGCTACACCTTC
NA,TRBV13,TRBJ2-7,TRBD1,CASSSTGVHEQYF,TGTGCCAGCAGTTCTACAGGGGTCCACGAGCAGTACTTC
few,TRBV15,TRBJ2-3,NA,CATSGTSITDTQYF,TGTGCCACCAGCGGGACATCGATCACAGATACGCAGTATTTT
NA,TRBV11-3,TRBJ2-1,NA,CASSLTRGGEQFF,TGTGCCAGCAGCCTTACCCGAGGGGGTGAGCAGTTCTTC
NA,TRBV15,TRBJ1-2,TRBD1,CATSNPGQGNYGYTF,TGTGCCACCAGCAATCCTGGACAGGGGAACTATGGCTACACCTTC
NA,TRBV6-5,TRBJ1-1,NA,CASSRGANTEAFF,TGTGCCAGCAGTCGGGGGGCGAACACTGAAGCTTTCTTT
NA,TRBV27,TRBJ1-6,TRBD1,CASRGTVNNSPLHF,TGTGCCAGCAGAGGGACAGTAAATAATTCACCCCTCCACTTT
NA,TRBV5-4,TRBJ1-6,TRBD1,CASSLGTGYGSPLHF,TGTGCCAGCAGCTTGGGGACAGGGTACGGTTCACCCCTCCACTTT
NA,TRBV6-1,TRBJ1-5,NA,CASSRTVEGPQHF,TGTGCCAGCAGCAGGACAGTAGAAGGGCCCCAGCATTTT
NA,TRBV5-1,TRBJ2-1,NA,CASSLAGNNEQFF,TGCGCCAGCAGCTTGGCGGGGAACAATGAGCAGTTCTTC
NA,TRBV14,TRBJ1-2,TRBD1,CASSNLGQYGGYTF,TGTGCCAGCAGCAACTTGGGACAGTATGGGGGCTACACCTTC
NA,TRBV30,TRBJ1-5,NA,CAWSVTAGNQPQHF,TGTGCCTGGAGTGTAACGGCAGGAAATCAGCCCCAGCATTTT